The entry that follows covers one TCR beta chain sequence. What antigen it recognizes has not been identified. The sample holds no much larger clone one base away, and base qualities are not on file. This sample is part of a study of cytomegalovirus exposure and HLA in healthy donors (TCRdb year 2017). General notes on the study: According to an earlier analysis of a few hundred of the donors, 150 million to 200 million T cells yielded some 120 million unique TCR beta sequences and 276 Gb of sequence data. The study used immunosequencing to profile the T cell repertoires of 600 to 850 subjects and linked those repertoires to cytomegalovirus serostatus. In an earlier analysis of several hundred of the donors, high-throughput TCR beta sequencing was used to judge whether each TCR beta V gene segment behaved as functional or pseudogenic. Because of strong linkage in the cohort, a few DR-DQ haplotypes were treated as single units for association and clustering. Rather than using new phenotypic data, the later analysis identified candidate immune exposures from TCR beta sequences and from how often those sequences occurred across donors. To study patterns of TCR occurrence, a later analysis re-analyzed previously published TCR beta repertoires from 666 donors and added high-resolution HLA genotyping. Class I and class II HLA loci were covered by the typing at four-digit resolution. To predict cytomegalovirus infection status, the study brought together high-throughput TCR immunosequencing, statistical association of individual TCRs with disease status, and machine learning. All discovery cohort repertoires had been generated using a single sequencing platform. In a later genetic analysis, genome-wide SNP genotypes for about 65% of the roughly 670 donors were used, and that subset was treated as a discovery cohort. Across around 400 genotyped donors of the cohort, an average of about 220,000 unique TCR beta nucleotide sequences per donor were sequenced, and about a sixth of those sequences were non-productive. Typing coverage differed by locus: A, B, C, DRB1 and DQB1 were typed in roughly 620-630 donors, DQA1 in about 500, DPA1 in 600 to 610, and DPB1 in 450 to 490. The aim of the study was to test whether cataloging public T cell receptors could identify signatures of past pathogen exposure. An early release covering roughly 600 HLA-typed donors comprised approximately 300 gigabases of sequencing data and approximately 85 million unique TCR sequences. Donor age, sex, ethnicity and CMV serostatus were compiled alongside the repertoire data. Of the 300 to 450 genotyped donors, 65% to 90% fell in the genetic ancestry cluster associated with self-reported Caucasian donors. A separate validation cohort of more than 100 different subjects was used in addition to the approximately 670-subject first cohort. The investigation overall reported the following: In a later analysis, around 15,000 TCR beta sequences were associated with specific HLA alleles at a false discovery rate of 0.05. An earlier analysis of some 590 of the donors showed that most TCR beta V segments appeared in productive rearrangements either about 87% or about 30% of the time, which broadly matched IMGT annotations. The cohort was sequenced for TCR beta chains only, and without alpha or paired-chain data the features that could be detected were limited. HLA typing was unavailable for some donors at each locus, so association tests used only the typed subset. A later analysis reported that several top co-occurrence clusters appeared linked to parvovirus B19, influenza, CMV and Epstein-Barr virus. A further reported finding was that TCR beta sequences accurately predicted the HLA-A and HLA-B alleles for most subjects in the first cohort. Immune exposure information for the cohort was limited to CMV serostatus. According to the authors, the approach could potentially be generalized to other disease states and immunological phenotypes. In a later analysis, TCR association rates were found to vary across HLA loci, with the most associated TCRs seen for DRB1 alleles and the fewest for HLA-C alleles. When HLA alleles, especially DR and DQ, strongly co-occurred, TCR associations were difficult to assign to individual alleles. Cytomegalovirus status was reported to be diagnosed by the classifier with high specificity and sensitivity in both the original and validation cohorts. Most CMV-associated TCR beta chains appeared to be HLA-restricted in a later analysis, and the HLA associations seemed to be driven largely by CMV exposure. An association between a missense DCLRE1C variant and V-gene and J-gene trimming of TCR beta chains was found in a later genetic analysis and replicated in an independent cohort. A group of highly shared sequence variants was considered likely to be a technical artifact of the sequencing pipeline. Correlated functional status among segregating V segments might reflect linkage disequilibrium, but an unknown experimental factor could not be ruled out. The 87-base-pair reads could not distinguish some IMGT-functional V segments, including TRBV6-2 and TRBV6-3, so those segments were excluded. The presence/absence analyses assumed that sequencing depth was roughly uniform across donors, and that assumption may not be true. Most TCR sequences were observed very rarely across donors, whereas some public TCRs were present in many individuals. Compared with equally common non-associated chains, HLA-associated TCR beta chains in a later analysis were more clonally expanded and had lower generation probabilities. A few of the identified cytomegalovirus-associated TCR beta chains were confirmed in vitro to be specific for cytomegalovirus antigens. A later genetic analysis reported fewer N-insertions in productive TCRs among donors in an Asian-associated ancestry cluster than the approximately 670-donor mean. Because counts were too low, 15 to 20 rarely observed V segments, including chromosome 9 orphons, were excluded from the earlier analysis of around 640 of the donors. The study gave a list of over 150 TCR beta chains associated with cytomegalovirus.

The library was produced with the immunoSEQ multiplex PCR assay. For the multiplex PCR, a mixture combining 60 forward primers for TCR Vbeta segments and 13 reverse primers for TCR Jbeta segments was used. The CDR3 region of rearranged TCR beta genes was amplified from genomic DNA by a multiplex PCR assay. Amplified TCR beta libraries were sequenced as 87-base-pair reads on the Illumina HiSeq System. Under the source paper's analysis protocol: In a later analysis, around 80 million unique TCR beta chains were counted across the roughly 700 repertoires, and roughly 10 million of these chains were shared by at least two donors. A nearest-neighbor algorithm error-corrected the raw reads and collapsed the reads into unique sequences, merging closely related sequences to remove PCR and sequencing errors. V, D and J gene segments were assigned by aligning CDR3 sequences to IMGT reference sequences. For a sequence to be retained, a match of at least six nucleotides was required to both a V gene segment and a J gene segment. A rearrangement counted as productive if the CDR3 had no stop codons and remained in frame with V and J, and every other rearrangement counted as non-productive. Following IMGT convention, CDR3 was defined as the stretch from the second conserved V-encoded cysteine up to the conserved J-encoded phenylalanine. The earlier analysis of 500 to 650 of the donors excluded any sequence lacking an unambiguous match to a single V gene segment. An earlier analysis of just under 600 of the donors called V segments functional above 56.7% productive rearrangements and segregating when the between-donor standard deviation exceeded 5%. A statistical classification framework was developed to diagnose cytomegalovirus status using the catalog of TCR beta chain sequences. V and J gene assignment, in a later analysis, came from comparing TCR nucleotide sequences with IMGT/GENE-DB human TR gene sequences. The TCRdist pipeline was used in a later analysis to assign CDR3 sequences and most-parsimonious VDJ recombination scenarios. In a later analysis, every TCR beta chain was defined by the combination of its CDR3 amino acid sequence and its V-gene family, and reads without a unique V-gene family were dropped. As a way to deal with suspected cross-contamination and a sequencing artifact, a later analysis dropped more than 500 nucleotide sequences that were highly shared and had low generation probability. A later analysis calculated a clonal expansion index for each public chain from normalized within-repertoire ranks of inferred template counts. In a later analysis, generation probabilities were computed using a VDJ recombination model fitted to out-of-frame rearrangements, and the results were checked against IGoR. Hypergeometric tests were used in a later analysis to score TCR-TCR, TCR-HLA and TCR-CMV co-occurrence, with a repertoire-size bias correction applied to the TCR pairs. False discovery rates were estimated in a later analysis by permuting HLA or CMV assignments 20 times. In a later analysis, co-occurring TCRs were grouped using DBSCAN, and TCRdist sequence similarity was added for clustering within HLA-allele-positive subsets. Repertoires with fewer than 30,000 or more than 120,000 public chains were left out of co-occurrence clustering, as were a few repertoires with anomalous nucleotide sharing. The table comes from immuneACCESS by way of TCRdb, which keeps in-frame sequences with V and J called. Part of the clones is missing from these tables; in studies checked, under half for an unresolved V gene and the rest for unknown reasons. V, J and clone size are those of that table, while D and trimming were read from the DNA. For this sample there are 110,000 to 150,000 clones; around 79% appear just once. About 3.4% of the sample comes from the top ten.

The cohort consisted of 650 to 850 healthy bone marrow donors. Cohort members were all nominally healthy when sampled, although unrecorded immune exposures were likely present. The donor was CMV seronegative and belonged to the group of over 300 seronegative cohort members. Every donor gave a peripheral blood sample, and the peripheral blood mononuclear cells from that sample were used for TCR beta sequencing. The Qiagen DNeasy Blood Extraction Kit was used to extract genomic DNA from the blood cell samples. Taken from cysteine to phenylalanine, the CDR3 has 15 residues. Only the CDR3 DNA is retained, 45 bases long and in frame from the first base. CDR1 and CDR2 were assigned from the germline V gene (reference sequence) as SEHNR and FQNEAQ. After removal of 5 bases from V and 4 bases from J, the junction retains 9 bases not matched to a gene.

The clonotype originates from a female donor in good health and CMV-seronegative. Sequences were obtained from PBMCs. Here the chain combines TRBV7-9 and TRBJ1-1, with 8 bases matching TRBD1. The CDR3 reads CASSPPRGLSTEAFF. The DNA sequence is given as TGTGCCAGCAGCCCCCCCAGGGGGCTGAGCACTGAAGCTTTCTTT.